This entry is about one TCR beta chain. What it binds is unknown. This sample was taken from a study of cytomegalovirus exposure and HLA in healthy donors. Overall study results and limits: Generally TCR sequences proved uncommon, though certain public TCRs appeared in numerous donors. Cytomegalovirus association was assigned to around 150 TCR beta chains. That first-cohort TCR clusters tended to co-occur in the 100 to 150 validation repertoires was found in a later analysis.

Germline CDR1 is MRHNA and CDR2 is SNTAGT. Trimming removed 2 bases at V and 5 bases at J, with 16 bases between. The CDR3 has 16 residues. Repertoires were generated with immunoSEQ multiplex PCR, while TCRdb's copy carries only in-frame clones and drops some. The sample lists 110,000 to 150,000 clones, 70% to 90% occurring once. The donors were members of the approximately 110-subject validation cohort (separate from the approximately 670-subject first cohort). This TCR was recovered from a woman between 25 and 40 years old in good health and CMV-seropositive. V gene TRBV6-4 combines with J gene TRBJ1-5; the D gene is possibly TRBD1 (5 bases). Sequencing used PBMCs. In DNA form, the CDR3 reads TGTGCCAGCAGTGACGAGGGCGGGGGTTGTCATCAGCCCCAGCATTTT. It translates to CASSDEGGGCHQPQHF.